The 20 T cell receptor beta chains below come from one sample, sequenced in a study of T-cell memory formation after mild COVID-19. TCRdb reprocessed the 5' RACE reads via MiXCR and lists one record per CDR3 protein. This table has under 250,000 distinct CDR3 sequences, approximately 15% appearing once. Sequencing used PBMCs or a T cell subset sorted from them (not recorded which). These receptors were obtained from an adult woman who had mild COVID-19 (a few samples of this study predate the infection). Cell type and time point are not known.

The CDR3 sequence is CASRPLTGNTEAFF. As DNA, the CDR3 is TGTGCCAGCAGGCCTTTAACAGGGAACACTGAAGCTTTCTTT. V is TRBV6-5 and J is TRBJ1-1, with D perhaps TRBD1 (5 bases). Deletions cut 6 bases from V and 1 base from J, with 12 bases between. CDR3 length: 14 residues. Germline V gene lookup returns CDR1 MNHEY and CDR2 SVGAGI.

The table lists this clonotype with many counts. V usage is TRBV29-1 and J usage is TRBJ1-1; D is possibly TRBD1 (5 bases). Trimming left V 6 bases short and J 5 bases short, with 13 bases between. Germline V CDR1 and CDR2: SQVTM, ANQGSEA. CDR3 length: 12 amino acids. In nucleotides, the CDR3 is TGCAGCGTCGGGGACCCCGGAACTGAAGCTTTCTTT. Residues: CSVGDPGTEAFF.

Only a few counts were recorded for this clonotype. The chain uses TRBV4-1 and TRBJ1-5, with D uncertain. Trimming removed 4 bases from V and 2 bases from J, with 15 bases in between. CDR1 is MGHRA, CDR2 YSYEKL, per germline. There are 16 residues in the CDR3. The CDR3 sequence is CASSLIQSGGNQPQHF. DNA for the CDR3: TGCGCCAGCAGCCTGATACAAAGTGGGGGCAATCAGCCCCAGCATTTT.

This clonotype was seen a few times. The chain links TRBV20-1 to TRBJ1-6; TRBD1 matches 10 bases. Trimming cost V 1 base and J 6 bases; bases outside gene matches: 6. The CDR3 extends over 16 amino acids. Germline-derived CDR1 and CDR2 are DFQATT and SNEGSKA (reference sequence). CDR3 DNA: TGCAGTGCTAGAGGACAGGGGGCAATGAGTAATTCACCCCTCCACTTT. Its protein product is CSARGQGAMSNSPLHF.

This clonotype has just a few counts. The rearrangement uses TRBV12-3 or TRBV12-4 and TRBJ2-1; 11 bases match TRBD2. The J segment lost 9 bases and the V segment lost 3 bases, leaving 19 bases of the junction unmatched. CDR3 size: 19 residues. The CDR3 bases are TGTGCCAGCAGTTTCTTTCTACTAGCGGGAGTACCCCATTTGGGTGAGCAGTTCTTC. Translation: CASSFFLLAGVPHLGEQFF.

CDR3 sequence: CASSLAPGGDEKLFF. The CDR3 DNA sequence: TGCGCCAGCAGCTTGGCACCAGGGGGGGATGAAAAACTGTTTTTT. The genes are TRBV5-1 and TRBJ1-4; 7 bases align to TRBD1. The CDR3 is 15 amino acids. V shed 0 bases and J 6 bases; nucleotides not matched to a gene: 5. The germline gives CDR1 SGHRS, CDR2 YFSETQ. The full variable domain, its missing parts supplied by reference TRBV5-1 and TRBJ1-4, is KAGVTQTPRYLIKTRGQQVTLSCSPISGHRSVSWYQQTPGQGLQFLFEYFSETQRNKGNFPGRFSGRQFSNSRSEMNVSTLELGDSALYLCASSLAPGGDEKLFFGSGTQLSVL.

In its sample, this clonotype was seen many times. V is TRBV12-3 or TRBV12-4 and J is TRBJ2-4; 8 bases fit TRBD1. Losses at the gene ends were 3 bases for V and 0 bases for J; bases not matched to a gene: 4. This CDR3 has 16 residues. Here the CDR3 DNA reads TGTGCCAGCAGTTTCGCAGGGGGCTTAGCCAAAAACATTCAGTACTTC. Protein product: CASSFAGGLAKNIQYF.

V is TRBV12-3 or TRBV12-4 and J is TRBJ1-6; TRBD1 matches at 8 bases. The CDR3 is 13 residues long. The trim removed 6 bases at V and 5 bases at J, leaving 0 bases unmatched. DNA for the CDR3: TGTGCCAGCAGGACAGGGGATAATTCACCCCTCCACTTT. This encodes CASRTGDNSPLHF.

The rearrangement links TRBV4-3 to TRBJ2-3, with 7 nucleotides matching TRBD2. The CDR3 sequence is 15 residues long. V shed 2 bases, J shed 5 bases, and the junction held 7 bases outside the gene matches. The V gene's germline CDR1 is LGHNA and CDR2 YSLEER. CDR3 sequence reads: CASSQRGSEGDTQYF. CDR3 DNA: TGCGCCAGCAGCCAACGCGGGAGTGAGGGAGATACGCAGTATTTT.

This clonotype came up a few times. The junction departs from the called germline gene at one end, perhaps through a read error. The V gene is TRBV11-2, the J gene TRBJ2-7; D might be TRBD1 (6 bases). Germline CDR1 is SGHAT and CDR2 is FQNNGV. This CDR3 comprises 15 residues. The DNA of the CDR3 is TGTGCCAGCAGCATAGACCGGGACACGGGGAGTGGGCAGTACTTC. Protein sequence: CASSIDRDTGSGQYF. The variable domain in full, with the rest retrieved from reference TRBV11-2 and TRBJ2-7, is EAGVAQSPRYKIIEKRQSVAFWCNPISGHATLYWYQQILGQGPKLLIQFQNNGVVDDSQLPKDRFSAERLKGVDSTLKIQPAKLEDSAVYLCASSIDRDTGSGQYFGPGTRLTVT.

V usage is TRBV4-2 and J usage is TRBJ2-1; 8 bases agree with TRBD2. CDR1 and CDR2 (germline): LGHNA, YNFKEQ. The ends lost 0 bases at V and 3 bases at J; junction bases unmatched: 4. The CDR3 totals 16 residues. The CDR3 DNA reads TGTGCCAGCAGCCAAGATCTAGCGGGTAACTACAATGAGCAGTTCTTC. The encoded protein is CASSQDLAGNYNEQFF.

The chain has TRBV10-2 and TRBJ1-3, with D possibly matching TRBD1 (6 bases). The germline V gene encodes CDR1 WSHSY and CDR2 SAAADI. The CDR3 totals 13 residues. V was cut by 3 bases and J by 3 bases, with 6 bases left in between. The DNA of the CDR3 is TGCGCCAGCAGTGACAGGGGTGGAAACACCATATATTTT. Protein product: CASSDRGGNTIYF.

This clonotype has a count of ten or more. The chain has TRBV6-2 or TRBV6-3 and TRBJ2-1, with 9 bases that match TRBD1. This CDR3 has 13 residues. Trimming took 7 bases from V and 7 from J; bases not matched to a gene: 5. Germline CDR1 MNHEY, CDR2 SVGEGT. The CDR3, as DNA: TGTGCCAGCATTTCCGGGACAGGGAATGAGCAGTTCTTC. The encoded protein is CASISGTGNEQFF.

This clonotype was observed a few times. The chain combines TRBV4-3 with TRBJ2-1; 14 bases match TRBD2. CDR1 LGHNA and CDR2 YSLEER come from the germline V gene. The junction had 16 bases not matched to a gene; V was cut back by 5 bases and J by 4 bases. This CDR3 has 20 amino acids. The CDR3 DNA reads as TGCGCCAGCAGCGAAAGGAACCCCTCGACTAGCGGGAGGGAATACAATGAGCAGTTCTTC. Protein: CASSERNPSTSGREYNEQFF.

This clonotype was observed a handful of times. V gene TRBV12-3 or TRBV12-4 combines with J gene TRBJ2-1, with D hard to call. The length of the CDR3 is 13 residues. V was trimmed by 4 bases and J by 5 bases, leaving 9 bases between them. The CDR3 DNA follows: TGTGCCAGCAGTTCCCGGGCTAACAATGAGCAGTTCTTC. The encoded protein is CASSSRANNEQFF.

The chain couples TRBV27 to TRBJ2-1; TRBD2 matches 7 bases. The CDR3 totals 13 residues. Germline CDR1 reads MNHEY; CDR2 reads SMNVEV (reference sequence). Trimming removed 7 bases from V and 9 bases from J; junction bases left unmatched: 9. The CDR3 DNA reads as TGTGCCAGCACACGACTAGCCACCTTTGAGCAGTTCTTC. It codes for CASTRLATFEQFF.

In this sample, this clonotype turned up a few times. This rearrangement joins TRBV29-1 to TRBJ2-7; TRBD2 is a possible D gene (6 bases). Trimming left V 4 bases short and J 5 bases short, with 9 bases between. Germline V CDR1 and CDR2: SQVTM, ANQGSEA. The CDR3 consists of 11 residues. The DNA for the CDR3 is TGCAGCGTTGTTGGAGGGCACGAGCAGTACTTC. Protein sequence: CSVVGGHEQYF.

The sample holds a few counts of this clonotype. This chain joins TRBV27 and TRBJ1-2; 8 bases fit TRBD1. Germline lookup yields CDR1 MNHEY and CDR2 SMNVEV (reference sequence). The CDR3 covers 15 residues. The V gene end was trimmed by 1 base and the J gene end by 3 bases; junction bases not matched to a gene: 4. DNA for the CDR3: TGTGCCAGCAGTTTATATCCAGGGGGCTACTATGGCTACACCTTC. It translates to CASSLYPGGYYGYTF.

This clonotype was seen a handful of times. The chain combines TRBV29-1 with TRBJ1-2; 7 nucleotides agree with TRBD1. The germline gives CDR1 SQVTM, CDR2 ANQGSEA. The J segment lost 3 bases and the V segment lost 5 bases, leaving 12 bases of the junction unmatched. The CDR3 is made up of 15 amino acids. CDR3 sequence reads: CSVLYTGEGHYGYTF. In DNA, the CDR3 is TGCAGCGTTCTCTATACAGGGGAGGGCCACTATGGCTACACCTTC.

The chain couples TRBV5-1 to TRBJ2-3, with D unresolved. CDR1 and CDR2 from the germline V gene are SGHRS and YFSETQ. V lost 4 bases, J lost 1 base, and 10 bases lay in between. The CDR3 length is 14 residues. The DNA of the CDR3 is TGCGCCAGCAGCGTCGGCACCCGCACAGATACGCAGTATTTT. It encodes CASSVGTRTDTQYF.